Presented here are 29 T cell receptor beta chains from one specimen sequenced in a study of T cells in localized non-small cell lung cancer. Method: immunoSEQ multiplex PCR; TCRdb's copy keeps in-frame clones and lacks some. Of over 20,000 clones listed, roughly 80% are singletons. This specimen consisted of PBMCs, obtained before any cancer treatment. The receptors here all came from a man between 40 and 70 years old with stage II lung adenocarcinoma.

CDR3 coding DNA: TGCGCCAGCAGCCAAGAAGACAGAAGGAACACTGAAGCTTTCTTT. Translation: CASSQEDRRNTEAFF. This chain joins TRBV4-1 and TRBJ1-1; tentative D call: TRBD1 (5 bases). This CDR3 spans 15 amino acids. Looked up from germline, CDR1 is MGHRA and CDR2 is YSYEKL. Trimming removed 0 bases from V and 1 base from J, with 9 bases in between.

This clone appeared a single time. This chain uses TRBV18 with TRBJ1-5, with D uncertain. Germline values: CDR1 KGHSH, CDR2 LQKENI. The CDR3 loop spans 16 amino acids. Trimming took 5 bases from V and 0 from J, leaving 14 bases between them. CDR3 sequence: CASSLEAGNSNQPQHF. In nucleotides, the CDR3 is TGTGCCAGCTCATTAGAGGCGGGGAATAGCAATCAGCCCCAGCATTTT.

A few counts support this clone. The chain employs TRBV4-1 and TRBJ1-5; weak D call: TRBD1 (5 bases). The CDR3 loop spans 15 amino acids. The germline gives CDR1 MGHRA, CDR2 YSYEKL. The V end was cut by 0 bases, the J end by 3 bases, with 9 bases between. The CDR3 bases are TGCGCCAGCAGCCAAGAGCCGGGGCACAATCAGCCCCAGCATTTT. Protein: CASSQEPGHNQPQHF.

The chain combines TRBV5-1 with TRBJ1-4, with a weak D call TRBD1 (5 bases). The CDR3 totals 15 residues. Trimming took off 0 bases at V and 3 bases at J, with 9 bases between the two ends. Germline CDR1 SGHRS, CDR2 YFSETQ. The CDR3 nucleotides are TGCGCCAGCAGCTTGGGTGGGGCAGCTAATGAAAAACTGTTTTTT. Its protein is CASSLGGAANEKLFF.

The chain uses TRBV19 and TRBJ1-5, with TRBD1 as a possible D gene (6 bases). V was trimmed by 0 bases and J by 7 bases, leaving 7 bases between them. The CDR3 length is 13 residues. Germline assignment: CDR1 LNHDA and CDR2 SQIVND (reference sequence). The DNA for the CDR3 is TGTGCCAGTAGTATAGAGGGGGGCCAGCCCCAGCATTTT. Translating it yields CASSIEGGQPQHF.

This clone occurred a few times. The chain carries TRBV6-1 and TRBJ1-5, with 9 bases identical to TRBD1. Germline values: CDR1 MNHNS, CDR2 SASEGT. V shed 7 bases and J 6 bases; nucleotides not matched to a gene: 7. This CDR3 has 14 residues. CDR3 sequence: CASMEQGAGQPQHF. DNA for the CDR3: TGTGCCAGCATGGAACAGGGGGCGGGTCAGCCCCAGCATTTT.

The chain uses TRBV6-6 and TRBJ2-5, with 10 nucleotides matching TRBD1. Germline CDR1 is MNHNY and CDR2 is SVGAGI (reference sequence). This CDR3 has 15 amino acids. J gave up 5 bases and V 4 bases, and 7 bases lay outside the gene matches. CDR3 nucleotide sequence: TGTGCCAGCAGTTCCAAAGGACAGGGGGGCGAGACCCAGTACTTC. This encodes CASSSKGQGGETQYF.

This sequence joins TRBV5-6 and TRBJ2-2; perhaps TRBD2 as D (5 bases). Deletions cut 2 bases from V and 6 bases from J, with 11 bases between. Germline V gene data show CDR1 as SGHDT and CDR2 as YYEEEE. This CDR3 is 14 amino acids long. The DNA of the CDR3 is TGTGCCAGCAGCTTACTACTAGTCGCCGGGGAGCTGTTTTTT. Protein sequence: CASSLLLVAGELFF.

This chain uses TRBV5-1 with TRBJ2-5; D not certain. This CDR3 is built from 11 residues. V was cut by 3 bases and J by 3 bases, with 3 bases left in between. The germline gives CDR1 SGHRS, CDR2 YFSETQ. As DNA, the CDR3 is TGCGCCAGCAGCTCCAAAGAGACCCAGTACTTC. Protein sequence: CASSSKETQYF.

The CDR3 DNA follows: TGTGCCAGCTCACGACAGGGGTCGGGGTTTGGAGAGACCCAGTACTTC. The encoded protein is CASSRQGSGFGETQYF. The gene calls are TRBV18 and TRBJ2-5, with TRBD1 matching 8 bases. Per the germline V gene, CDR1 is KGHSH and CDR2 is LQKENI. V lost 4 bases, J lost 4 bases, and 11 bases stayed unmatched. CDR3 size: 16 residues.

This CDR3 reads CASSIEGEGYTF. CDR3 DNA: TGTGCCAGTAGTATCGAGGGAGAGGGCTACACCTTC. This chain uses TRBV19 with TRBJ1-2; D uncertain. Deletions cut 3 bases from V and 8 bases from J, with 10 bases between. This CDR3 contains 12 residues. Germline lookup yields CDR1 LNHDA and CDR2 SQIVND (reference sequence).

CDR3 sequence (DNA): TGTGCCAGCAGCCCCCGGCCGGATGAGCAGTTCTTC. Translated, it gives CASSPRPDEQFF. This sequence joins TRBV9 and TRBJ2-1; D remains unclear. V lost 4 bases and J lost 8, with 10 bases in between. Germline CDR1 is SGDLS and CDR2 is YYNGEE. CDR3 length: 12 amino acids.

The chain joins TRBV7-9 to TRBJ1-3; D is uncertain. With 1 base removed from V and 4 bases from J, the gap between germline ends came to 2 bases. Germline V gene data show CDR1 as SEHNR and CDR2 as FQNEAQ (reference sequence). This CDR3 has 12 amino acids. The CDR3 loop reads CASSLEGNTIYF. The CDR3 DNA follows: TGTGCCAGCAGCTTAGAGGGAAACACCATATATTTT.

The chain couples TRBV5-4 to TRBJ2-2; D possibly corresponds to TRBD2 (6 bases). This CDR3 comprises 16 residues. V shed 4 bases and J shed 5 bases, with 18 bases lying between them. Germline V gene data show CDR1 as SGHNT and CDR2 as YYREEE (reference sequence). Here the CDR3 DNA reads TGTGCCAGCAGCCGTGCAGGGAGCCGGGGGACCGGGGAGCTGTTTTTT. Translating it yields CASSRAGSRGTGELFF.

The CDR3 sequence: CASSDNQVLSYEQYF. In DNA form, the CDR3 reads TGTGCCAGCAGTGATAATCAGGTACTCTCCTACGAGCAGTACTTC. The V gene is TRBV6-1, the J gene TRBJ2-7; the D is unclear. The CDR3 is 15 residues long. In germline, CDR1 is MNHNS, CDR2 SASEGT. The germline V and J ends were trimmed by 3 bases and 0 bases, with 12 bases remaining between them.

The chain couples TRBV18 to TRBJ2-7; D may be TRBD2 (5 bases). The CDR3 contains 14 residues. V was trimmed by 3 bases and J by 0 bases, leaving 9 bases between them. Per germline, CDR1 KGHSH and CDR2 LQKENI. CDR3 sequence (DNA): TGTGCCAGCTCACCTTCGGGGAGCTCCTACGAGCAGTACTTC. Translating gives CASSPSGSSYEQYF.

The chain's CDR3 is CASNENTGELFF. CDR3 in DNA: TGTGCCAGCAATGAGAACACCGGGGAGCTGTTTTTT. The chain uses TRBV13 and TRBJ2-2; D is ambiguous. Germline lookup yields CDR1 PRHDT and CDR2 FYEKMQ (reference sequence). The CDR3 totals 12 residues. The germline V and J ends were trimmed by 7 bases and 1 base, with 4 bases remaining between them.

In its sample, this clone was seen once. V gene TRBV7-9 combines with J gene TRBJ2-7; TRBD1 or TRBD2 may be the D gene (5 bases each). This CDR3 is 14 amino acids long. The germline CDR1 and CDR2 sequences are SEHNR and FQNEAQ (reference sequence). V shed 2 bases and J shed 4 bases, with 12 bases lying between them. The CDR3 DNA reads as TGTGCCAGCAGCTTAAGGACACTAGATTACGAGCAGTACTTC. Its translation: CASSLRTLDYEQYF.

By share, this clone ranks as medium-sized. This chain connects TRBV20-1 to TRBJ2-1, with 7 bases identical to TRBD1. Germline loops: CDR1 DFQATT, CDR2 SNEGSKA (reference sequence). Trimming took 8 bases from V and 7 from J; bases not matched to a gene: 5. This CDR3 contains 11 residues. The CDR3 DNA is TGCAGTTATGACAGGGAGAATGAGCAGTTCTTC. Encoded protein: CSYDRENEQFF.

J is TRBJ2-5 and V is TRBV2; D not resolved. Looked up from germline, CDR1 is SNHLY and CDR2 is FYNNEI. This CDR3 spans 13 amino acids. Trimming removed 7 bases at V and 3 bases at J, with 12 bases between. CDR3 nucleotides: TGTGCCAGCAATGCGTACAATAAAGAGACCCAGTACTTC. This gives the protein CASNAYNKETQYF. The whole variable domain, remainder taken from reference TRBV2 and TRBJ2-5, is EPEVTQTPSHQVTQMGQEVILRCVPISNHLYFYWYRQILGQKVEFLVSFYNNEISEKSEIFDDQFSVERPDGSNFTLKIRSTKLEDSAMYFCASNAYNKETQYFGPGTRLLVL.

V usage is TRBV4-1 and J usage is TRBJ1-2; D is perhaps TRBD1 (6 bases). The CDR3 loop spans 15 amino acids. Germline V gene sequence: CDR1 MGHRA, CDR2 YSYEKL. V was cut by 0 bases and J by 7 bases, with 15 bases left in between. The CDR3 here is CASSQEETGLSGYTF. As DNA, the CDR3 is TGCGCCAGCAGCCAAGAGGAGACAGGTCTGAGTGGCTACACCTTC.

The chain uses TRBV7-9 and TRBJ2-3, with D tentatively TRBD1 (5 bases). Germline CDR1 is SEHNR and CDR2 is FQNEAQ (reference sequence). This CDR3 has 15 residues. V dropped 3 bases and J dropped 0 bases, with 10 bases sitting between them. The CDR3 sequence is CASSLLTASTDTQYF. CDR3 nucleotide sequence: TGTGCCAGCAGCTTGTTGACAGCTAGCACAGATACGCAGTATTTT.

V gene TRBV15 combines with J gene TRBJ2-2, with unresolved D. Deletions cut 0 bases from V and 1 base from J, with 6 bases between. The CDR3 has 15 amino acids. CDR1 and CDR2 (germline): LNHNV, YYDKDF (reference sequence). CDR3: CATSRDWGNTGELFF. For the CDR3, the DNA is TGTGCCACCAGCAGAGATTGGGGGAACACCGGGGAGCTGTTTTTT.

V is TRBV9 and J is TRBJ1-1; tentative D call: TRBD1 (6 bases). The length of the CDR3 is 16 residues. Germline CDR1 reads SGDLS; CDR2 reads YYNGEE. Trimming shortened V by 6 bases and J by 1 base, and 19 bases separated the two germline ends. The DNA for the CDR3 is TGTGCCAGCACCCCCGGAGCGGGGGCCGGGAACACTGAAGCTTTCTTT. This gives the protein CASTPGAGAGNTEAFF.

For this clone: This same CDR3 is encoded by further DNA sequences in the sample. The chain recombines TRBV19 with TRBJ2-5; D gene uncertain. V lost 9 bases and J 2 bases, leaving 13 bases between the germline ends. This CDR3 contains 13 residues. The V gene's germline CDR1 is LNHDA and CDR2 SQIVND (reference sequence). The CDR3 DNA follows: TGTGCCAGCAGTCCGGGCCTTCAAGAGACCCAGTACTTC. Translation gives CASSPGLQETQYF.

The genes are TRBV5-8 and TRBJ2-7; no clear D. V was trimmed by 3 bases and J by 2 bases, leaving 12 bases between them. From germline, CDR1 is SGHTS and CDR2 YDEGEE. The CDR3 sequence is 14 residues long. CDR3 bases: TGTGCCAGCAGCTCTGAGACTCACCCCTACGAGCAGTACTTC. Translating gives CASSSETHPYEQYF.

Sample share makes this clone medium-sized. The CDR3 reads CASSFGQELFF. The CDR3 coding sequence is TGCGCCAGCAGCTTTGGACAGGAGCTGTTTTTT. J is TRBJ2-2 and V is TRBV5-1; TRBD1 is a possible D gene (5 bases). Trimming removed 2 bases at V and 10 bases at J, with 6 bases between. CDR1 and CDR2 (germline): SGHRS, YFSETQ. The CDR3 has 11 amino acids.

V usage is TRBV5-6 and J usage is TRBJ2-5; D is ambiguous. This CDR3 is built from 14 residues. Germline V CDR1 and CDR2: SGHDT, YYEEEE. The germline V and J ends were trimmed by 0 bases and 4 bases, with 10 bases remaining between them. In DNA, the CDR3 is TGTGCCAGCAGCTTGGGAGAGGCTCTAGAGACCCAGTACTTC. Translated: CASSLGEALETQYF.

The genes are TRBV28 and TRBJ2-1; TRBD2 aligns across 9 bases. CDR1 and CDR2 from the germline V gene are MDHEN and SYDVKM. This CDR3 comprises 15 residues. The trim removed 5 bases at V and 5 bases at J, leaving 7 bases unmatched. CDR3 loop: CASSRQRGVHNEQFF. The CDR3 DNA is TGTGCCAGCAGTCGTCAGCGGGGGGTACACAATGAGCAGTTCTTC.